These T cell receptor beta chains were read from a single sample in a study of shared clonotypes between healthy human individuals. TCRdb keeps only in-frame clones here, not all; method: immunoSEQ multiplex PCR. This sample carries about 490,000 clones, roughly 80% of them seen once, and the ten largest clones take roughly 13%. The source material was PBMCs. The source is a woman in her forties in good health. Some clones in this sample may be carry-over from other donors' samples. Both conserved end residues are part of each CDR3. The D gene is left open where the match is weak. Size is omitted from some rows. Given values are once, few, many or a class for expanded clones.

j_call v_call clone_size cdr3_length d_call cdr3_nt cdr3_aa
TRBJ1-1 TRBV4-3 . 15 . TGCGCCAGCAGCCCCCAAGGTGGGGTGGCCACTGAAGCTTTCTTT CASSPQGGVATEAFF
TRBJ2-7 TRBV27 . 15 TRBD2 TGTGCCAGCAGTTCTACCCTAGCGGGAAGCTACGAGCAGTACTTC CASSSTLAGSYEQYF
TRBJ2-7 TRBV10-1 . 18 TRBD2 TGCGCCAGCAGTGAGTCTTGGGGAGACACTAGCGGTTCCTACGAGCAGTACTTC CASSESWGDTSGSYEQYF
TRBJ2-1 TRBV28 . 12 . TGTGCCAGCAGTTCGGGACGCAACGAGCAGTTCTTC CASSSGRNEQFF
TRBJ2-3 TRBV5-4 . 17 . TGTGCCAGCAGCTTGGGGCGGGACTCGGCTGGCACAGATACGCAGTATTTT CASSLGRDSAGTDTQYF
TRBJ2-5 TRBV5-1 . 16 TRBD2 TGCGCCAGCAGCTTGGTGGCTGCGGGAGGGGGGGAGACCCAGTACTTC CASSLVAAGGGETQYF
TRBJ2-7 TRBV18 . 13 . TGTGCCAGCTCACCGACTACAGACTACGAGCAGTACTTC CASSPTTDYEQYF
TRBJ1-5 TRBV19 many 16 TRBD1 TGTGCCAGTAGACCTTTCACAGGGGGCGATGATCAGCCCCAGCATTTT CASRPFTGGDDQPQHF
TRBJ2-7 TRBV7-2 many 14 TRBD2 TGTGCCAGCAGCCTAATAGCGGGGTCCTACGAGCAGTACTTC CASSLIAGSYEQYF
TRBJ2-3 TRBV4-2 . 16 TRBD2 TGTGCCAGCAGCCAGTCGGTAGCGGGAGGAACAGATACGCAGTATTTT CASSQSVAGGTDTQYF
TRBJ2-2 TRBV27 . 16 . TGTGCCAGCAGTTTAGCAGGGCCTCCGTACACCGGGGAGCTGTTTTTT CASSLAGPPYTGELFF
TRBJ2-7 TRBV27 . 13 TRBD2 TGTGCCAGCAGAAGAGCGGGAGCCTACGAGCAGTACTTC CASRRAGAYEQYF
TRBJ1-3 TRBV7-2 . 12 . TGTGCCAGCAGCCAAACTCGGAACACCATATATTTT CASSQTRNTIYF
TRBJ1-2 TRBV29-1 . 12 . TGCAGCGTTGACGGTTTTAACTATGGCTACACCTTC CSVDGFNYGYTF
TRBJ1-5 TRBV19 few 16 TRBD1 TGTGCCACCCGACCTAGTTACAGGGGAAGTCATCAGCCCCAGCATTTT CATRPSYRGSHQPQHF
TRBJ1-3 TRBV2 . 14 . TGTGCCAGCAAGGGGGGCCTCTCTGGAAACACCATATATTTT CASKGGLSGNTIYF
TRBJ2-3 TRBV25-1 . 18 TRBD2 TGTGCCAGCAGTGAATTCGTCACGGGGCTAGCGGGAGGGGATACGCAGTATTTT CASSEFVTGLAGGDTQYF
TRBJ1-4 TRBV10-3 . 12 . TGTGCCATCAGTGGGGACGAAGAAAAACTGTTTTTT CAISGDEEKLFF
TRBJ2-5 TRBV20-1 . 11 . TGCAGTGCTATCCTGACAGAGACCCAGTACTTC CSAILTETQYF
TRBJ2-3 TRBV2 . 13 . TGTGCCAGCGGGGGTGTGGGTACAGATACGCAGTATTTT CASGGVGTDTQYF
TRBJ1-1 TRBV23-1 many 14 TRBD1 TGCGCCAGCAGCCCACAGGGGAGGTACACTGAAGCTTTCTTT CASSPQGRYTEAFF
TRBJ2-6 TRBV13 few 16 TRBD2 TGTGCCAGCAGCCGTGGGACTAGCGCCTCTCCCAACGTCCTGACTTTC CASSRGTSASPNVLTF
TRBJ1-1 TRBV29-1 . 13 TRBD1 TGCAGCGCCAAACAGGGGGCCGGCACTGAAGCTTTCTTT CSAKQGAGTEAFF
TRBJ1-5 TRBV11-2 . 13 . TGTGCCAGCAGCTTAGAACGGAATCAGCCCCAGCATTTT CASSLERNQPQHF
TRBJ2-7 TRBV7-8 . 13 . TGTGCCAGCAGCTTAGGCATTCCCTACGAGCAGTACTTC CASSLGIPYEQYF
TRBJ1-4 TRBV27 few 14 . TGTGCCAGCAGTTTATCGGGTACCCTGGAAAAACTGTTTTTT CASSLSGTLEKLFF
TRBJ1-1 TRBV4-1 . 16 TRBD1 TGCGCCAGCAGCCAAACAGGGGGCGCAAGGGACACTGAAGCTTTCTTT CASSQTGGARDTEAFF
TRBJ2-1 TRBV4-2 many 14 . TGTGCCAGCAGCCAAGGCGGCCCCAGCAATGAGCAGTTCTTC CASSQGGPSNEQFF
TRBJ1-1 TRBV5-1 . 14 . TGCGCCAGCAGCTTAGGAATAATGAACACTGAAGCTTTCTTT CASSLGIMNTEAFF
TRBJ1-2 TRBV6-1 . 15 . TGTGCCAGCAGTGGAGTCCACGCCGGGGGCTCTGGCTACACCTTC CASSGVHAGGSGYTF
TRBJ2-7 TRBV28 few 19 TRBD2 TGTGCCAGCAGTCCGCGGACTAGCGGGAGAAGGGGTCTCTCCTACGAGCAGTACTTC CASSPRTSGRRGLSYEQYF
TRBJ2-7 TRBV28 . 16 TRBD1 TGTGCCAGCCGCAGAGGGGGGACAGGGGTGTCCTACGAGCAGTACTTC CASRRGGTGVSYEQYF
TRBJ2-3 TRBV6-1 once 15 TRBD2 TGTGCCAGCAGTGAGCTTAGCGGGAGTCTCCATCCGCAGTATTTT CASSELSGSLHPQYF
TRBJ2-5 TRBV29-1 . 13 . TGCAGCGTTGAAGGGACAGGAGGGAAGACCCAGTACTTC CSVEGTGGKTQYF
TRBJ1-3 TRBV10-3 . 14 . TGTGCCATCAGTGAGCGGGAACCTGGAAACACCATATATTTT CAISEREPGNTIYF
TRBJ2-7 TRBV7-7 . 14 TRBD2 TGTGCCAGCAGCTTAGTTGCGGGAGGAGGCGAGCAGTACTTC CASSLVAGGGEQYF
TRBJ1-2 TRBV6-1 . 16 . TGTGCCAGCAGTGAAGCGGTTCGGGGGAGCTACTATGGCTACACCTTC CASSEAVRGSYYGYTF
TRBJ2-7 TRBV4-3 many 16 . TGCGCCAGCAGCCCCCGGCACCCAGACAGTTCCTACGAGCAGTACTTC CASSPRHPDSSYEQYF
TRBJ2-2 TRBV9 many 16 . TGTGCCAGCAGCGTAGCGACGGGGGCGAACACCGGGGAGCTGTTTTTT CASSVATGANTGELFF
TRBJ2-7 TRBV13 . 15 TRBD2 TGTGCCAGCAGCTCCCGGACTAGCGGGGGCTACGAGCAGTACTTC CASSSRTSGGYEQYF
TRBJ2-1 TRBV2 . 13 . TGTGCCAGCAGAGCCGGGACTTACAATGAGCAGTTCTTC CASRAGTYNEQFF
TRBJ1-2 TRBV4-1 . 16 . TGCGCCAGCAGCCAAGAGGAGGGCAGGGTGGGGTATGGCTACACCTTC CASSQEEGRVGYGYTF
TRBJ2-2 TRBV2 . 16 TRBD2 TGTGCCAGCACTGGACTAGCGGGACCCAACACCGGGGAGCTGTTTTTT CASTGLAGPNTGELFF
TRBJ2-1 TRBV7-8 . 20 TRBD2 TGTGCCAGCAGCCTCTACTCAAGCTCCTCGACTAGCGGGAGCTACAATGAGCAGTTCTTC CASSLYSSSSTSGSYNEQFF
TRBJ2-7 TRBV29-1 . 13 TRBD2 TGCAGCGTTGTGTGGGGGGGGACCTACGAGCAGTACTTC CSVVWGGTYEQYF